The entry below describes one T cell receptor (beta chain). The antigen is not known. J gave up 5 bases and V 4 bases, and 11 bases lay outside the gene matches. From germline, CDR1 is SGHDT and CDR2 YYEEEE. The CDR3 is 15 amino acids. Libraries were prepared by immunoSEQ multiplex PCR; TCRdb keeps only in-frame clonotypes and omits some of them. The sample yields fewer than 95,000 clones, roughly 91% seen once. The data are from a study of graft-versus-host responses after intestinal transplantation. The sample in question was unstimulated CD8+ T cells sorted from spleen or lymph node cells, obtained before intestinal transplant. This receptor was obtained from a human donor who received an intestinal transplant. This rearrangement joins TRBV5-6 to TRBJ2-7; 8 bases are shared with TRBD1. CDR3 loop: CASSPLGQGSDEQYF. The DNA for the CDR3 is TGTGCCAGCAGCCCCCTAGGACAGGGATCGGACGAGCAGTACTTC. The full variable domain, rest sourced from reference TRBV5-6 and TRBJ2-7, is DAGVTQSPTHLIKTRGQQVTLRCSPKSGHDTVSWYQQALGQGPQFIFQYYEEEERQRGNFPDRFSGHQFPNYSSELNVNALLLGDSALYLCASSPLGQGSDEQYFGPGTRLTVT.